A selection of T cell receptor beta chains follows, all from one sample in a study of cytotoxic CD8 clonotypes in ibrutinib-treated CLL. This table comes from immunoSEQ multiplex PCR, and its TCRdb copy is limited to in-frame clones, with some not included. Of under 200,000 clones listed, about 80% are singletons. Sequences were derived from PBMCs, sampled after 12 months of ibrutinib treatment. The receptor source for this set is a human donor with chronic lymphocytic leukemia. Both conserved end residues are part of each CDR3. The D gene is left open where the match is weak. Size values are once, few and many counts, or a class for expanded clones, and some rows have none.

-	TRBJ1-6	TRBV28	once	TGTGCCAGCAGTTTAAGGGTCTCCTATAATTCACCCCTCCACTTT	CASSLRVSYNSPLHF
-	TRBJ2-1	TRBV5-1	-	TGCGCCAGCAGCTGGGACACCTCCTACAATGAGCAGTTCTTC	CASSWDTSYNEQFF
-	TRBJ2-5	TRBV27	-	TGTGCCAGCAGTTTATTTTCTGTAATGGCAGGAAATCAAGAGACCCAGTACTTC	CASSLFSVMAGNQETQYF
TRBD1	TRBJ1-2	TRBV28	-	TGTGCCACCATACAGGGGGCGAACTATGGCTACACCTTC	CATIQGANYGYTF
-	TRBJ2-7	TRBV7-3	once	TGTGCCAGCAGCTTAAGCAAGATGGACGAGCAGTACTTC	CASSLSKMDEQYF
-	TRBJ2-7	TRBV28	-	TGTGCCAGCAGTTCGCTCCACGAGCAGTACTTC	CASSSLHEQYF
-	TRBJ2-3	TRBV28	-	TGTGCCAGCAGGAAACAGGGAAGGGGCACAGATACGCAGTATTTT	CASRKQGRGTDTQYF
TRBD1	TRBJ1-1	TRBV5-1	-	TGCGCCAGCAGCCCAACAGGGGTGAGCACTGAAGCTTTCTTT	CASSPTGVSTEAFF
-	TRBJ2-3	TRBV2	-	TGTGCCAGCAGTGTGGGTTCCACAGATACGCAGTATTTT	CASSVGSTDTQYF
-	TRBJ2-7	TRBV7-2	-	TGTGCCAGCAGCTCCCGTCTTGGAGCGTCCGAGCAGTACTTC	CASSSRLGASEQYF
-	TRBJ1-1	TRBV28	few	TGTGCCAGCAGGGCCCCCATTGAATTAGGGGTGAACACTGAAGCTTTCTTT	CASRAPIELGVNTEAFF
-	TRBJ2-7	TRBV18	-	TGTGCCAGCTCACCAGGGGCGGCCTACGAGCAGTACTTC	CASSPGAAYEQYF
-	TRBJ1-2	TRBV14	-	TGTGCCAGCAGCCAAGATCTAGGCTCTAACTATGGCTACACCTTC	CASSQDLGSNYGYTF
-	TRBJ2-5	TRBV4-2	once	TGTGCCAGCAGCCAAGAGGCCCGACTAGGATGGGAGACCCAGTACTTC	CASSQEARLGWETQYF
TRBD1	TRBJ2-1	TRBV6-1	-	TGTGCCAGCAGTGAACGCAAGGGGGCTTACAATGAGCAGTTCTTC	CASSERKGAYNEQFF
TRBD1	TRBJ2-7	TRBV7-2	once	TGTGCCAGCAGCTTGAGGGGGCACTCCTACGAGCAGTACTTC	CASSLRGHSYEQYF
-	TRBJ1-2	TRBV27	-	TGTGCCAGCAGTTTCGGGGGGAACTATGGCTACACCTTC	CASSFGGNYGYTF
-	TRBJ2-7	TRBV29-1	-	TGCAGCGTTGTCGACAGAAGCTCCTACGAGCAGTACTTC	CSVVDRSSYEQYF
-	TRBJ1-2	TRBV9	-	TGTGCCAGCACCCCCTCAGGGGATCTAAACTATGGCTACACCTTC	CASTPSGDLNYGYTF
-	TRBJ2-5	TRBV28	-	TGTGCCAGCAGTAGGGGGGACCAAGAGACCCAGTACTTC	CASSRGDQETQYF
-	TRBJ1-2	TRBV19	-	TGTGCCAGTAGTATTATTGCAGGAATATCTAACTATGGCTACACCTTC	CASSIIAGISNYGYTF
-	TRBJ2-1	TRBV5-1	-	TGCGCCAGCAGCCCTACAGGGCAAATCTACAATGAGCAGTTCTTC	CASSPTGQIYNEQFF
-	TRBJ2-1	TRBV28	-	TGTGCCAGCAGTGCCCCCTCCTACAGCAATGAGCAGTTCTTC	CASSAPSYSNEQFF
-	TRBJ2-3	TRBV4-1	few	TGCGCCAGCAGCCAAGCCCTCCCGCGGGATACGCAGTATTTT	CASSQALPRDTQYF
-	TRBJ1-2	TRBV4-1	-	TGCGCCAGCAGACCAGGGAGCAGCTATGGCTACACCTTC	CASRPGSSYGYTF
-	TRBJ2-5	TRBV6-5	-	TGTGCCAGCAGGCGTGGACTCCAAGAGACCCAGTACTTC	CASRRGLQETQYF
-	TRBJ2-5	TRBV28	-	TGTGCCAGCAGTGCTTGGACAGCTAACCAAGAGACCCAGTACTTC	CASSAWTANQETQYF
-	TRBJ1-1	TRBV5-1	-	TGCGCCAGCAGCTCGCTGGGGACGGCGAACACTGAAGCTTTCTTT	CASSSLGTANTEAFF
TRBD2	TRBJ2-7	TRBV6-6	-	TGTGCCAGCAGTTATTCGCGGGAGAGGAACGAGCAGTACTTC	CASSYSRERNEQYF
-	TRBJ2-4	TRBV28	-	TGTGCCAGCAACCCACTCCGAGGGGGGGGAGTAAGAGCCAAAAACATTCAGTACTTC	CASNPLRGGGVRAKNIQYF
-	TRBJ1-2	TRBV19	-	TGTGCCAGTACTGACCTCTATGGCTACACCTTC	CASTDLYGYTF
-	TRBJ1-5	TRBV7-9	-	TGTGCCAGCAGCTTAGGTCAGAACCATCAGCCCCAGCATTTT	CASSLGQNHQPQHF
TRBD2	TRBJ2-1	TRBV6-5	-	TGTGCCAGCAGTTTCGGGACTAGCGGGAGGGCGGGAAAGTTCTTC	CASSFGTSGRAGKFF
TRBD1	TRBJ2-3	TRBV19	-	TGTGCCAGTAGTATAAGGTCAGGACAGGACACAGATACGCAGTATTTT	CASSIRSGQDTDTQYF
TRBD2	TRBJ2-7	TRBV5-4	once	TGTGCCAGCAGCTCTTGGACTAGCGGGGGGGCTGCCTACGAGCAGTACTTC	CASSSWTSGGAAYEQYF
TRBD2	TRBJ2-3	TRBV7-2	-	TGTGCCAGCAGCTTATATCCTAGCGGGAGGACCACAGATACGCAGTATTTT	CASSLYPSGRTTDTQYF
TRBD1	TRBJ2-7	TRBV5-1	-	TGCGCCAGCACACCGGCAGGGACAGCCAACCACGAGCAGTACTTC	CASTPAGTANHEQYF
-	TRBJ1-1	TRBV5-1	-	TGCGCCAGCAGCTTCCGGGGCTTTAACACTGAAGCTTTCTTT	CASSFRGFNTEAFF
-	TRBJ1-2	TRBV19	-	TGTGCCAGTAGTGAGGGACCTGACTATGGCTACACCTTC	CASSEGPDYGYTF
-	TRBJ1-4	TRBV19	-	TGTGCCAGTAGTATACTACAGATCTCAACTAATGAAAAACTGTTTTTT	CASSILQISTNEKLFF
-	TRBJ2-5	TRBV18	-	TGTGCCAGCTCACGGGACGGCGCCGAGACCCAGTACTTC	CASSRDGAETQYF
-	TRBJ1-1	TRBV5-8	few	TGTGCCAGCAGCGGACGACAGGTCATGAACACTGAAGCTTTCTTT	CASSGRQVMNTEAFF
TRBD2	TRBJ2-7	TRBV28	-	TGTGCCACAACGGGGGGGATCTACGAGCAGTACTTC	CATTGGIYEQYF
-	TRBJ2-3	TRBV9	-	TGTGCCAGCAGCGGTCGAGGGGGTTCTAGCACAGATACGCAGTATTTT	CASSGRGGSSTDTQYF
TRBD2	TRBJ2-1	TRBV5-1	-	TGCGCCAGCAGCTGGGGACTAGCGGGTTATAATGAGCAGTTCTTC	CASSWGLAGYNEQFF
TRBD2	TRBJ2-3	TRBV5-1	-	TGCGCCAGCAGTCTCGGGACTAGCGGGTCCATCAAGGGGGGTACGCAGTATTTT	CASSLGTSGSIKGGTQYF
TRBD2	TRBJ2-3	TRBV6-6	once	TGTGCCAGCAGACCTAGCGGGAGTGTAGATACGCAGTATTTT	CASRPSGSVDTQYF
-	TRBJ2-7	TRBV7-2	-	TGTGCCAGCAGCTCCCAGACCTACGAGCAGTACTTC	CASSSQTYEQYF
TRBD1	TRBJ2-3	TRBV28	-	TGTGCCAGCAAAGCCTCGACAGGGGGCACTACAGATACGCAGTATTTT	CASKASTGGTTDTQYF
TRBD1	TRBJ2-1	TRBV6-6	-	TGTGCCAGCAGTTGGGACAGGGGAGGGTACAATGAGCAGTTCTTC	CASSWDRGGYNEQFF
-	TRBJ2-1	TRBV2	-	TGTGCCAGCAAAGAGACTCCCCAGACCCGCAATGAGCAGTTCTTC	CASKETPQTRNEQFF
TRBD2	TRBJ2-7	TRBV7-3	-	TGTGCCAGCAGCCCTAGCGGGGGGCTCCTTTACGAGCAGTACTTC	CASSPSGGLLYEQYF
-	TRBJ1-2	TRBV29-1	-	TGCAGCGTCCTTACAGGGACGGATGGCTACACCTTC	CSVLTGTDGYTF
-	TRBJ1-2	TRBV7-9	-	TGTGCCAGCAGCCGATCACAGGGAGGGGTCTATGGCTACACCTTC	CASSRSQGGVYGYTF
TRBD1	TRBJ2-7	TRBV7-2	-	TGTGCCAGCAGCCCCCGACAGGGGGCGGGCGAGCAGTACTTC	CASSPRQGAGEQYF
-	TRBJ2-6	TRBV7-3	-	TGTGCCAGCAGCCCCCAATCCGGGGCCAACGTCCTGACTTTC	CASSPQSGANVLTF
-	TRBJ2-7	TRBV6-5	-	TGTGCCAGCAGTTTAGGCAGGGCCCTCCCCGAGCAGTACTTC	CASSLGRALPEQYF
TRBD1	TRBJ2-7	TRBV19	-	TGTGCCAGTAGTATAGCCGGGACAGGGGCACTTGAGCAGTACTTC	CASSIAGTGALEQYF
TRBD1	TRBJ1-2	TRBV28	-	TGTGCCAGCAGTGGGACAGGGGGTTTTAACTATGGCTACACCTTC	CASSGTGGFNYGYTF